The table lists the clone carrying this TCR beta chain with a count of one. The study team obtained lesional scalp punch biopsies and peripheral blood from alopecia areata patients. A FACSAria was used to sort CD4+ and CD8+ T cells. These cells came from PBMCs. This sample stems from a study of CD8+ T cells in alopecia areata. Overall study: Tofacitinib administration to treated patients was oral, at 5 to 10 mg twice daily. Tofacitinib lasted 6 to 18 months, then 6 months off drug.

Extraction and reverse transcription of RNA yielded cDNA as the sequencing template. Assay: immunoSEQ multiplex PCR; the TCRdb copy retains only in-frame clones and omits some. The sample has roughly 200,000 clones; around 63% are singletons. Sequences were derived from CD4+ T cells sorted from blood, sampled at week 0. The clonotype was recovered from a human donor with alopecia areata.

CDR3 in amino acids: CAWAKAGDPFYGYTF. The CDR3 coding sequence is TGTGCCTGGGCTAAAGCAGGGGATCCTTTCTATGGCTACACCTTC. V is TRBV30 and J is TRBJ1-2, with D possibly matching TRBD1 (6 bases). Per the germline V gene, CDR1 is GTSNPN and CDR2 is SVGIG (reference sequence). Trimming pared 5 bases from V and 4 bases from J, leaving 20 bases between. The CDR3 runs 15 residues.